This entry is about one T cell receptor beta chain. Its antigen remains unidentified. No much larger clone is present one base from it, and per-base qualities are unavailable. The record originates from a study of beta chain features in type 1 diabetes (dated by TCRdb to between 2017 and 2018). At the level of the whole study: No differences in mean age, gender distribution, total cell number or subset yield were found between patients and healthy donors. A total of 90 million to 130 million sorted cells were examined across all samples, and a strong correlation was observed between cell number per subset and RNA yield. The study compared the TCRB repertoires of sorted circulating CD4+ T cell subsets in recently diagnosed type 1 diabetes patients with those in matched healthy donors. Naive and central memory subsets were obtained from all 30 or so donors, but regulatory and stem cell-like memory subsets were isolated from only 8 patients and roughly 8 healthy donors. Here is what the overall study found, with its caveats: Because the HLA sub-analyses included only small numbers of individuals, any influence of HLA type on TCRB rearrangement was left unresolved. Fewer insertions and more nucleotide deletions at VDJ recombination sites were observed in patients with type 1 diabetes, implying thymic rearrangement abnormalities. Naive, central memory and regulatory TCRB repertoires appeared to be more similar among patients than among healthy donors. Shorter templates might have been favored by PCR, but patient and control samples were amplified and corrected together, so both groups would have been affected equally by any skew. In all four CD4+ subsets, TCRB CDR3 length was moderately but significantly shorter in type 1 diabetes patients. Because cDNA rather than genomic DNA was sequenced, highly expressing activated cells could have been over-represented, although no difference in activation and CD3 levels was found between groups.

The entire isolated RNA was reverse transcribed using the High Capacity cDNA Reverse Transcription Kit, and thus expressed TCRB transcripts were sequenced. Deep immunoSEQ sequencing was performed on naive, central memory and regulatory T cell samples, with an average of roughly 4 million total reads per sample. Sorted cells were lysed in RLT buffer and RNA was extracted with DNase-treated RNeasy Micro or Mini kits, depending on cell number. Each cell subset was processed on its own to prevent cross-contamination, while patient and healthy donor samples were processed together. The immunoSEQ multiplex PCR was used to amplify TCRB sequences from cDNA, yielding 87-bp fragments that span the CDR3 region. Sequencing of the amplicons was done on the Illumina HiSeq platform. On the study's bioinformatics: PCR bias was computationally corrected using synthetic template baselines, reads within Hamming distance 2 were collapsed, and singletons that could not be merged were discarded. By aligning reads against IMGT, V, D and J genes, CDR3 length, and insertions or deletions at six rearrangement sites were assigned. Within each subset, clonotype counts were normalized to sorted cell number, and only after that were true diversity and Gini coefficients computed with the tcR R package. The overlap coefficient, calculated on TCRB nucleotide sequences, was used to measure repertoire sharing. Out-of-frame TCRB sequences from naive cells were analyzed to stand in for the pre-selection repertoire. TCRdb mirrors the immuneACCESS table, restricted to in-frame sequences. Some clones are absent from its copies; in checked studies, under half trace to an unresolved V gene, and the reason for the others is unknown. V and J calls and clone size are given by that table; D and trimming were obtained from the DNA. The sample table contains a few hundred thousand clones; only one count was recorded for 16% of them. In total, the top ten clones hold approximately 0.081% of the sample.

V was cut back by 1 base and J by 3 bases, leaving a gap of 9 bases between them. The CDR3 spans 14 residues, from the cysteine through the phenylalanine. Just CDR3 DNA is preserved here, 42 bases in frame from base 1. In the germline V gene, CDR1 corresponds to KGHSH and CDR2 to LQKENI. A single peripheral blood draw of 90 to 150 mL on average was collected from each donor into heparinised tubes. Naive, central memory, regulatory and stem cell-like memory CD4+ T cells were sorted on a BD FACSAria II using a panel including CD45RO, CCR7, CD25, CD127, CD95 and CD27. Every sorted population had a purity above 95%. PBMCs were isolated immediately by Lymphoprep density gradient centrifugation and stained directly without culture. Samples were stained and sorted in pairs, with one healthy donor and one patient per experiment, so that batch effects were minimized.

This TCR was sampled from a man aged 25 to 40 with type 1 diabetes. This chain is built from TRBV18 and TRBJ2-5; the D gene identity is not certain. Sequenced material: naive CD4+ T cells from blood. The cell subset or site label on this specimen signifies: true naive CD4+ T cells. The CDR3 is CASSPQFGEETQYF. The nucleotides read TGTGCCAGCTCACCACAGTTTGGGGAAGAGACCCAGTACTTC.